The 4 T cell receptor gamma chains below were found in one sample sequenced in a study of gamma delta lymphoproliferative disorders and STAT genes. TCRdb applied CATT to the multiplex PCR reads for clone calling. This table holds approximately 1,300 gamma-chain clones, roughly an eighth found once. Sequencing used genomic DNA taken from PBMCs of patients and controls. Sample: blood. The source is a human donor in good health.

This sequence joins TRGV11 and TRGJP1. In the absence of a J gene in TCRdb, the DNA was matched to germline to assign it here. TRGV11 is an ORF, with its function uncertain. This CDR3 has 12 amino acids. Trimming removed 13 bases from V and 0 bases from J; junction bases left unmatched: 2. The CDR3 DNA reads TGTGCCTGGGATACCACTGGTTGGTTCAAGATATTT. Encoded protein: CAWDTTGWFKIF.

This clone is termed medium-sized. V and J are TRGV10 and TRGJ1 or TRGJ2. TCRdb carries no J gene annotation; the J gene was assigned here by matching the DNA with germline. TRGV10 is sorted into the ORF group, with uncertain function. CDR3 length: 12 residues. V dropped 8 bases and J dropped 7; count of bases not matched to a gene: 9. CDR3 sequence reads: CAAWDFEYKKLF. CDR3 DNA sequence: TGTGCTGCGTGGGATTTTGAGTATAAGAAACTCTTT.

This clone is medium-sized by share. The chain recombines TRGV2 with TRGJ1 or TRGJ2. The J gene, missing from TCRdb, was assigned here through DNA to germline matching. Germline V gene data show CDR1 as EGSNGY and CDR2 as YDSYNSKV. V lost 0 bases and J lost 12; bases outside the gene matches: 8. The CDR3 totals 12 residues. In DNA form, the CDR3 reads TGTGCCACCTGGGACGGGCACTTGGGGAAACTCTTT. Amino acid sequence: CATWDGHLGKLF.

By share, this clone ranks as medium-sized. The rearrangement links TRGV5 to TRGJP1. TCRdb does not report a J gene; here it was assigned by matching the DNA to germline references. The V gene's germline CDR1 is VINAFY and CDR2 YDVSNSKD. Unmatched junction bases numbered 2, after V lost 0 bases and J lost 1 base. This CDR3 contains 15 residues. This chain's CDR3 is CATWDRLTTGWFKIF. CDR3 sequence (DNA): TGTGCCACCTGGGACAGGCTTACCACTGGTTGGTTCAAGATATTT.